These T cell receptor beta chains were read from a single sample in a study of blood T cell repertoires in COVID-19. The method was immunoSEQ multiplex PCR; TCRdb's version includes in-frame clones alone and lacks a portion of them. The data show 360,000 or so clones, with over 75% seen just once and approximately 3% held by the top ten. The sample comprised PBMCs or T cells enriched from blood (not recorded which). Receptors originate from a woman aged 25-40 years who had recovered from COVID-19. Each CDR3 is given with its conserved first and last residue. The D gene is left open where the match is weak. Expanded clones are given a class, and other clones once, few, many or no size at all.

length	V	size	D	J	CDR3	DNA
15	TRBV27	-	-	TRBJ1-5	CASSLTGTSNQPQHF	TGTGCCAGCAGTTTAACAGGGACAAGCAATCAGCCCCAGCATTTT
15	TRBV4-1	-	TRBD2	TRBJ2-2	CASSQGGTETGELFF	TGCGCCAGCAGCCAGGGAGGGACTGAGACCGGGGAGCTGTTTTTT
14	TRBV6-4	-	TRBD1	TRBJ2-7	CASTPGDRVYEQYF	TGTGCCAGCACCCCAGGGGACAGGGTTTACGAGCAGTACTTC
16	TRBV4-2	-	TRBD2	TRBJ2-1	CASSQDAERGGNEQFF	TGTGCCAGCAGCCAAGATGCCGAGCGGGGGGGCAATGAGCAGTTCTTC
20	TRBV24-1	-	-	TRBJ2-3	CATSDPNLAVGPEGTDTQYF	TGTGCCACCAGTGATCCTAATTTAGCGGTAGGGCCGGAAGGGACAGATACGCAGTATTTT
11	TRBV30	once	-	TRBJ1-2	CAWSVGYRYTF	TGTGCCTGGAGTGTTGGATACAGGTACACCTTC
14	TRBV2	-	TRBD1	TRBJ1-1	CASGKGGENTEAFF	TGTGCCAGCGGAAAAGGGGGCGAAAACACTGAAGCTTTCTTT
15	TRBV10-2	-	TRBD1	TRBJ1-1	CASSDGTGGNTEAFF	TGCGCCAGCAGTGACGGTACAGGGGGAAACACTGAAGCTTTCTTT
12	TRBV5-5	-	TRBD1	TRBJ2-7	CASSQDRVEQYF	TGTGCCAGCAGCCAGGACAGGGTCGAGCAGTACTTC
14	TRBV15	-	TRBD1	TRBJ1-5	CATSGDSSNQPQHF	TGTGCCACCAGCGGGGACAGCTCCAATCAGCCCCAGCATTTT
14	TRBV19	-	TRBD1	TRBJ1-3	CASSWNRGQDTIYF	TGTGCCAGTAGCTGGAACAGGGGGCAGGACACCATATATTTT
16	TRBV18	-	TRBD1	TRBJ1-1	CASSPRPGGPGTEAFF	TGTGCCAGCTCACCAAGGCCAGGGGGTCCGGGGACTGAAGCTTTCTTT
14	TRBV15	-	TRBD1	TRBJ1-6	CATSSRDRDSPLHF	TGTGCCACCAGCAGCCGGGACAGGGACTCACCCCTCCACTTT
14	TRBV9	-	-	TRBJ1-5	CASSVGLSNQPQHF	TGTGCCAGCAGCGTAGGACTGAGCAATCAGCCCCAGCATTTT
14	TRBV7-9	-	TRBD1	TRBJ2-2	CASSKRGLTGELFF	TGTGCCAGCAGCAAGAGGGGGCTCACCGGGGAGCTGTTTTTT
17	TRBV9	-	TRBD2	TRBJ2-3	CASSVSGTSGGADTQYF	TGTGCCAGCAGCGTATCCGGGACTAGCGGGGGGGCCGATACGCAGTATTTT
13	TRBV28	-	-	TRBJ1-4	CASSLPGNEKLFF	TGTGCCAGCAGTTTACCGGGTAATGAAAAACTGTTTTTT
15	TRBV3-1/TRBV3-2	-	TRBD1	TRBJ2-5	CASSQGQGGQETQYF	TGTGCCAGCAGCCAGGGACAGGGGGGTCAAGAGACCCAGTACTTC
15	TRBV11-3	few	TRBD2	TRBJ2-1	CASSIGLAVYNEQFF	TGTGCCAGCAGCATAGGACTAGCGGTATACAATGAGCAGTTCTTC
16	TRBV9	-	TRBD2	TRBJ2-7	CASSVGSGLAGFEQYF	TGTGCCAGCAGCGTAGGATCCGGGCTAGCGGGATTCGAGCAGTACTTC
16	TRBV18	-	-	TRBJ1-5	CASSPLGGTSNQPQHF	TGTGCCAGCTCACCATTAGGAGGGACTAGCAATCAGCCCCAGCATTTT
13	TRBV29-1	-	-	TRBJ1-2	CSVFRSSNYGYTF	TGCAGCGTTTTCCGCTCCAGTAACTATGGCTACACCTTC
12	TRBV3-1/TRBV3-2	-	-	TRBJ1-1	CASSQTGNEAFF	TGTGCCAGCAGCCAAACAGGGAATGAAGCTTTCTTT
11	TRBV10-3	few	TRBD1	TRBJ1-2	CATGTVWGYTF	TGTGCCACCGGGACAGTGTGGGGCTACACCTTC
13	TRBV5-1	-	-	TRBJ1-5	CASSYREGQPQHF	TGCGCCAGCAGCTACAGGGAGGGTCAGCCCCAGCATTTT
16	TRBV4-1	once	TRBD1	TRBJ2-7	CASSTGLGTGLDEQYF	TGCGCCAGCAGTACAGGGCTCGGGACAGGTCTGGACGAGCAGTACTTC
15	TRBV27	few	-	TRBJ1-2	CASSLGGARVYGYTF	TGTGCCAGCAGTTTAGGAGGGGCGCGAGTCTATGGCTACACCTTC
12	TRBV5-1	-	TRBD1	TRBJ1-1	CASSSQGSEAFF	TGCGCCAGCAGCTCACAGGGGTCTGAAGCTTTCTTT
16	TRBV6-1	-	TRBD1	TRBJ1-2	CASSESWDRVVDGYTF	TGTGCCAGCAGTGAATCTTGGGACAGGGTAGTGGATGGCTACACCTTC
14	TRBV6-5	-	-	TRBJ1-4	CASSYTQGNEKLFF	TGTGCCAGCAGTTACACTCAGGGTAATGAAAAACTGTTTTTT
13	TRBV28	-	TRBD1	TRBJ1-2	CAGSTGTGVGYTF	TGTGCCGGATCCACCGGGACAGGGGTTGGCTACACCTTC
13	TRBV14	-	TRBD1	TRBJ2-1	CASSRDRSNEQFF	TGTGCCAGCTCCCGGGACAGGAGCAATGAGCAGTTCTTC
14	TRBV30	-	TRBD2	TRBJ2-7	CAWSVDFSGDEQYF	TGTGCCTGGAGTGTGGACTTCAGCGGGGACGAGCAGTACTTC
15	TRBV21-1	few	-	TRBJ1-2	CASSKALGTVYGYTF	TGTGCCAGCAGCAAAGCGCTCGGGACAGTTTATGGCTACACCTTC
13	TRBV3-1/TRBV3-2	few	-	TRBJ2-1	CASSPRGINEQFF	TGTGCCAGCAGCCCGAGGGGGATCAATGAGCAGTTCTTC
15	TRBV3-1/TRBV3-2	-	-	TRBJ2-6	CASSPTAGGANVLTF	TGTGCCAGCAGCCCGACGGCGGGTGGGGCCAACGTCCTGACTTTC
16	TRBV5-6	-	TRBD2	TRBJ2-5	CASSLGTSGRSETQYF	TGTGCCAGCAGCCTAGGGACTAGCGGGAGGTCTGAGACCCAGTACTTC
13	TRBV11-2	-	-	TRBJ1-2	CASSSGVSWGYTF	TGTGCCAGCAGCTCAGGGGTTTCTTGGGGCTACACCTTC
16	TRBV7-9	-	TRBD2	TRBJ2-1	CASRRIAGLSGNEQFF	TGTGCCAGCAGAAGAATAGCGGGATTGTCGGGGAATGAGCAGTTCTTC
13	TRBV11-2	-	TRBD1	TRBJ1-1	CASSPLDRAEAFF	TGTGCCAGCAGCCCCCTCGACAGGGCTGAAGCTTTCTTT
15	TRBV5-1	-	-	TRBJ1-1	CASSLETALNTEAFF	TGCGCCAGCAGCCTAGAGACAGCCTTGAACACTGAAGCTTTCTTT
13	TRBV5-6	-	-	TRBJ1-4	CASRQTTNEKLFF	TGTGCCAGCCGACAGACAACTAATGAAAAACTGTTTTTT
11	TRBV12-3/TRBV12-4	-	-	TRBJ2-5	CASRRKETQYF	TGTGCCAGCAGGAGAAAGGAGACCCAGTACTTC
14	TRBV7-2	-	TRBD2	TRBJ2-7	CASSLTSGGYEQYF	TGTGCCAGCAGCTTAACTAGCGGGGGCTACGAGCAGTACTTC
17	TRBV25-1	few	TRBD2	TRBJ2-1	CASSEPSGRPSSVEQFF	TGTGCCAGCAGTGAACCCAGCGGGAGGCCCTCCTCAGTTGAGCAGTTCTTC
14	TRBV5-4	-	-	TRBJ1-1	CASSLAAGNTEAFF	TGTGCCAGCAGCTTGGCCGCAGGGAACACTGAAGCTTTCTTT
13	TRBV27	-	TRBD1	TRBJ1-5	CASSLGQNQPQHF	TGTGCCAGCAGTTTGGGACAGAATCAGCCCCAGCATTTT
13	TRBV30	-	-	TRBJ1-6	CAWSQYSNSPLHF	TGTGCCTGGTCCCAGTACAGTAATTCACCCCTCCACTTT
16	TRBV18	-	TRBD2	TRBJ2-5	CASSRSGTAGGETQYF	TGTGCCAGCTCACGGTCCGGGACGGCGGGAGGAGAGACCCAGTACTTC
11	TRBV12-3/TRBV12-4	-	-	TRBJ1-1	CASSLLGGAFF	TGTGCCAGCAGTTTACTCGGTGGAGCTTTCTTT
12	TRBV12-2	once	-	TRBJ2-7	CASRLGPYEQYF	TGTGCAAGTCGCCTGGGGCCCTACGAGCAGTACTTC
15	TRBV5-1	-	-	TRBJ1-3	CASSLESGSGNTIYF	TGCGCCAGCAGCTTGGAATCCGGCTCTGGAAACACCATATATTTT
15	TRBV7-6	-	-	TRBJ1-3	CASSLGQGGGNTIYF	TGTGCCAGCAGCTTAGGGCAGGGAGGCGGAAACACCATATATTTT
15	TRBV15	once	TRBD1	TRBJ1-1	CATSVDRALNTEAFF	TGTGCCACCAGCGTCGACAGGGCCTTGAACACTGAAGCTTTCTTT
15	TRBV7-3	-	-	TRBJ2-1	CASSKPDNNYNEQFF	TGTGCCAGCAGCAAGCCAGACAACAACTACAATGAGCAGTTCTTC